Only a few counts were recorded for the clone carrying this T cell receptor (beta chain). Its antigen is as yet unknown. This sample was taken from a study of spatial heterogeneity in lung cancer. Study outcomes and limitations: In tumors, expanded intratumoral alpha and beta TCR counts tracked mutation counts.

CDR1 is MNHNY and CDR2 is SVGAGI in the germline V gene (reference sequence). This CDR3 region has 17 residues. V shed 0 bases and J shed 2 bases, with 14 bases lying between them. TCRdb re-called the 5' RACE reads with MiXCR, one entry per CDR3 protein. Among roughly 5,000 distinct CDR3 sequences, about a sixth were seen once, and the ten largest hold about 14%. Time point indicated: sample taken at primary tumor resection. Whole RNA obtained from tumor, nontumor lung or frozen PBMC underwent sequencing without sorting. The clonotype originates from a male donor with early-stage non-small cell lung cancer. Specimen: lung tumor tissue, collected at surgery. The chain combines TRBV6-6 with TRBJ1-5; no firm D call. The DNA for the CDR3 is TGTGCCAGCAGTTACTCGATGTCCCGGCAGGGCAATCAGCCCCAGCATTTT. This translates into CASSYSMSRQGNQPQHF.